This TCR beta chain was identified during a study of blood T cell repertoires in COVID-19 (dated by TCRdb to 2018 to 2020). A note on the overall study: Samples from collaborators originated in the United States, Italy and Spain and spanned both the acute and convalescent phases of COVID-19. The material from the prospective study consisted of cDNA or gDNA derived from T cells, B-cell-depleted T cells, or PBMCs. Deeply sampled blood TCRbeta repertoires from subjects exposed to, actively infected with, or recovered from COVID-19 were included in the dataset. The repertoires were made available in a free public database intended to serve as a resource for research on the immune response to SARS-CoV-2. The samples were drawn from the first 160 participants of the ongoing ImmuneRACE study and from 1,254 subjects provided by 6 global collaborators. Nearly every sample came with metadata listing a de-identified subject ID, COVID-19 status, age in years and sex. HLA class I and class II types, where available, came from metadata supplied by the sample provider rather than from assay-based typing. On the study overall, not on this receptor specifically: The quantity of clinical and demographic metadata differed by source and by participant and was supplied without curation.

Trimming costs V 2 bases and J 0 bases, and their ends lie 20 bases apart. Measured from the cysteine to the phenylalanine, the CDR3 is 18 residues long. Only the CDR3 region is kept as DNA, spanning 54 bases read in frame from base 1. CDR1 and CDR2, per the germline V gene, are LGHNT and FRNRAP. TCRbeta CDR3 regions were amplified from genomic DNA by means of the immunoSEQ Assay, a bias-controlled multiplex PCR. In the source study's methods: Within the assay, amplification of reference gene primers was used to estimate how many nucleated cells each sample contained. To quantify the absolute abundance of each unique TCRbeta CDR3 rearrangement, sequence reads were collapsed and filtered. For each sample, productive Simpson clonality was calculated as the square root of Simpson's diversity index across productive rearrangements. TCRdb's version of the immuneACCESS table is confined to in-frame rearrangements and falls short of the full clone set. An unresolved V gene accounts for under half of the shortfall where checked; the remainder is of unknown origin. V and J calls and clone size are copied from that table; D and trimming were computed from the DNA. Recorded for this sample are approximately 430,000 clones; 70% to 90% of them occurred a single time. The top ten constitute 1.4% of the sample.

Collaborating institutions collected whole blood in K2EDTA tubes following their own protocols. For TCRbeta analysis, collaborators shipped samples in one of three forms: frozen whole blood, isolated PBMCs, or DNA extracted from either of those sample types. About this clone: Its recognized antigen is unknown. No much larger clone exists at a distance of one base, and base qualities are not known.

The TCR comes from a woman younger than 45 with active or convalescent COVID-19. Input material: peripheral blood. The V gene is TRBV12-5 and the J gene is TRBJ2-7; no D segment can be confidently identified. The DNA sequence reads TGTGCTAGTGGTTTGCCCTTACCGTTAGTGGGCTCCTCCTACGAGCAGTACTTC. Translated, this gives CASGLPLPLVGSSYEQYF.